This T cell receptor beta chain appears in the sequencing data of a study of a mutant IDH1 vaccine in newly diagnosed glioma (dated by TCRdb to 2020 to 2022). Study-wide context: Patients were given eight vaccinations, in weeks 1, 3, 5, 7, 11, 15, 19 and 23, which matched visits V03 through V10. Vaccination was initiated 4-6 weeks after radiotherapy alone, or concurrently with temozolomide cycles in the chemotherapy-containing groups. Of the roughly 30 treated patients, roughly 60% were male and roughly 40% were female, and a mean age of 40.4 years was recorded. Before enrollment, patients had received standard therapy of radiotherapy alone, temozolomide alone, or radiochemotherapy with temozolomide; most received the combination. Peripheral blood samples were drawn at six visits, namely V03 (baseline), V05, V07, V10, V12 and V13. Longitudinal TCRB deep sequencing was performed for about two dozen treated patients wherever samples were available for exploratory analyses.

In regard to this clone: This receptor's antigen is unknown. No base quality information exists; no much larger clone differs at one position.

Libraries came from the immunoSEQ multiplex PCR assay. Rearranged TCR beta chain sequences were amplified with the hsTCRB Kit following the manufacturer's protocol. An Illumina MiSeq was used to sequence the TCRB libraries. The authors processed their data as follows. Demultiplexing, trimming and gene mapping were performed with the kit vendor's proprietary platform. In its TCRdb copy, this immuneACCESS table keeps in-frame sequences only and misses some clones. Where compared with another copy, unresolved V genes explain less than half of these, and the others have no known cause. The V and J calls and clone size were taken over from that table, and D and trimming were inferred from the DNA. The sample has about 55,000 clones on record, about 80% of them singletons. The leading ten clones occupy 6.2% of the sample. Study-level results and caveats: According to the authors, sample limitations meant that analyses of patient blood samples could not be reproduced. Selection of PBMC samples for TCRB deep sequencing was based on availability. Pseudoprogression appeared unrelated to alterations in the top peripheral T cell clonotypes detected by TCRB sequencing. Immune responses induced by the vaccine were seen in roughly 95% of patients across multiple MHC alleles.

What the time point label conveys for this sample: week 23, last vaccination. Each vaccine dose was 300 ug of a 20-mer mutant IDH1 peptide in Montanide, given subcutaneously with topical imiquimod. The donors had newly diagnosed IDH1-mutant astrocytomas of WHO grade 3 or 4 that showed loss of nuclear ATRX. The samples were drawn from NOA16, a multicentre, single-arm, open-label phase I trial in Germany that tested a mutant IDH1 peptide vaccine in humans for the first time. Genomic DNA for TCRB sequencing was extracted from EDTA blood using the DNeasy Blood and Tissue Kit. The origin of this receptor is a man in his forties or fifties with glioma. The sample was PBMCs, taken from a glioma patient whose treatment included an IDH1 peptide vaccine.

The bases read TGTGCCAGCAGCCCTTCGACTAGCGGGGGCTTCTACGAGCAGTACTTC. It codes for CASSPSTSGGFYEQYF. The chain joins TRBV5-5 to TRBJ2-7, and TRBD2 matches 12 of the central bases. V is cut back by 4 bases and J by 3 bases, with 8 bases in the junction unmatched. The CDR3 measures 16 amino acids from cysteine to phenylalanine. Only the CDR3 portion is preserved as DNA: 48 bases, with reading frame beginning at the first base. The germline V gene encodes CDR1 SGHKS and CDR2 YYEKEE (reference sequence).